This TCR beta chain was obtained from a study of neurological immune-mediated disorders. Findings and caveats of the study: Multiple sclerosis patients had less TCR clonal expansion than even healthy controls, unlike HTLV-1-associated myelopathy.

This clonotype was detected many times. Its antigen is unidentified. The healthy controls volunteered at a blood bank in Maryland, USA. Use was made of 1 million CD4+ or CD8+ T cells in sorted libraries. There are 12 residues in the CDR3. Trimming cost V 5 bases and J 8 bases, with 10 bases left between them. Germline V lookup: CDR1 SEHNR, CDR2 FQNEAQ (reference sequence). A single record per CDR3 protein comes from TCRdb applying MiXCR to the 5' RACE reads. This table has 45,000 or so distinct CDR3 sequences, about 6.9% appearing once. The clonotype was recovered from a woman aged 40 to 50 in good health. Material for sequencing was CD4+ T cells from blood. The J gene is TRBJ1-5, the V gene TRBV7-9; D is undetermined. This chain's CDR3 is CASSGPKEPQHF. The CDR3 DNA reads TGTGCCAGCAGCGGACCAAAGGAGCCCCAGCATTTT.